A single sample gave rise to the 19 T cell receptor beta chains below, sequenced in a study of vaccination and CD4 T cells after COVID-19. Treatment specified: approximately nine-day PBMC culture with coronavirus spike peptide pools or control peptides (ViraFEST assay). With the Oncomine TCR Beta short-read assay, DNA from cultured CD4+ T cells was sequenced. TCRdb used MiXCR to reprocess the PCR reads, holding one entry per CDR3 protein. The data hold 9,500 to 15,000 distinct CDR3 sequences, with 40% to 60% observed a single time. What these receptors recognize is not known. The sequenced material came from CD4+ T cells from blood, cultured in vitro. All receptors come from a human donor who had recovered from COVID-19.

This clonotype appeared a few times. This chain links TRBV20-1 with TRBJ2-2; tentative D call: TRBD2 (6 bases). Germline-derived CDR1 and CDR2 are DFQATT and SNEGSKA (reference sequence). The CDR3 is 17 residues long. V lost 0 bases, J lost 0 bases, and 14 bases lay in between. CDR3 DNA sequence: TGCAGTGCTAGAGATATGGTGGCGGGGCCGAACACCGGGGAGCTGTTTTTT. It translates to CSARDMVAGPNTGELFF.

The table lists this clonotype with a few counts. At one end the junction does not follow the germline gene, possibly because of a read error. The chain has TRBV2 and TRBJ2-1; TRBD1 matches at 7 bases. The CDR3 covers 15 residues. Looked up from germline, CDR1 is SNHLY and CDR2 is FYNNEI. Here the CDR3 DNA reads TGTGCCAGCACGGCCGGGACAGTCCTCTACGATGAGCAGTTCTTC. Protein product: CASTAGTVLYDEQFF.

V usage is TRBV20-1 and J usage is TRBJ2-4, with D uncertain. This CDR3 has 13 amino acids. Trimming shortened V by 1 base and J by 6 bases, and 10 bases separated the two germline ends. Germline V gene lookup returns CDR1 DFQATT and CDR2 SNEGSKA (reference sequence). The CDR3 nucleotides read TGCAGTGCTAGAGTTGTACAAGGAAACATTCAGTACTTC. Translation: CSARVVQGNIQYF.

The chain is built from TRBV15 and TRBJ2-5; 14 bases fit TRBD2. In germline, CDR1 is LNHNV, CDR2 YYDKDF (reference sequence). Trimming removed 5 bases from V and 2 bases from J; junction bases left unmatched: 4. The CDR3 contains 16 residues. The CDR3 reads CATSRRLAGGQETQYF. Written as DNA, the CDR3 is TGTGCCACCAGCCGCAGACTAGCGGGGGGGCAAGAGACCCAGTACTTC.

The chain has TRBV19 and TRBJ1-1; D gene unclear. Germline V gene lookup returns CDR1 LNHDA and CDR2 SQIVND (reference sequence). Deletions cut 7 bases from V and 1 base from J, with 19 bases between. CDR3 length equals 16 residues. Here the CDR3 reads CASNGGVGRQNTEAFF. The CDR3 DNA follows: TGTGCCAGTAATGGTGGAGTCGGCAGGCAGAACACTGAAGCTTTCTTT. Supplemented by reference TRBV19 and TRBJ1-1, the full variable domain reads DGGITQSPKYLFRKEGQNVTLSCEQNLNHDAMYWYRQDPGQGLRLIYYSQIVNDFQKGDIAEGYSVSREKKESFPLTVTSAQKNPTAFYLCASNGGVGRQNTEAFFGQGTRLTVV.

The V and J genes are TRBV12-3 or TRBV12-4 and TRBJ1-5, with D possibly being TRBD1 (5 bases). The CDR3 totals 15 residues. V was trimmed by 4 bases and J by 0 bases, leaving 10 bases between them. The CDR3 loop reads CASSWGRASNQPQHF. CDR3 DNA sequence: TGTGCCAGCAGTTGGGGGAGGGCTAGCAATCAGCCCCAGCATTTT.

The chain combines TRBV6-2 or TRBV6-3 with TRBJ1-2; a possible D gene is TRBD1 (5 bases). The CDR3 sequence is 15 residues long. CDR1 is MNHEY and CDR2 is SVGEGT in the germline V gene. V lost 6 bases, J lost 5 bases, and 19 bases lay in between. CDR3 sequence: CASRPPGRVTYGYTF. For the CDR3, the DNA is TGTGCCAGCAGGCCACCAGGCAGGGTGACATATGGCTACACCTTC.

A few counts support this clonotype. This rearrangement joins TRBV6-1 to TRBJ1-1, with D maybe TRBD1 (5 bases). Germline loops: CDR1 MNHNS, CDR2 SASEGT. The ends were cut back, 8 bases at V and 1 base at J, with 11 bases in the middle. The CDR3 consists of 13 residues. CDR3 residues: CASSRGGNTEAFF. In nucleotides, the CDR3 is TGTGCCAGCTCCCGGGGGGGGAACACTGAAGCTTTCTTT.

This clonotype appeared a few times. The chain recombines TRBV7-2 with TRBJ1-6, with D hard to call. Trimming pared 4 bases from V and 4 bases from J, leaving 11 bases between. This CDR3 has 15 residues. Germline CDR1 and CDR2: SGHTA and FQGNSA. CDR3: CASSSLPPYNSPLHF. In DNA form, the CDR3 reads TGTGCCAGCAGCTCCCTCCCCCCTTATAATTCACCCCTCCACTTT.

The chain is built from TRBV20-1 and TRBJ2-7; 10 nucleotides line up with TRBD2. The germline V gene encodes CDR1 DFQATT and CDR2 SNEGSKA (reference sequence). CDR3 length: 15 residues. V shed 4 bases and J 3 bases; nucleotides not matched to a gene: 9. CDR3 sequence: CSAIYLEREGYEQYF. DNA of the CDR3: TGCAGTGCTATCTACCTTGAGCGGGAGGGCTACGAGCAGTACTTC.

The chain carries TRBV6-1 and TRBJ1-4; no firm D call. Germline values: CDR1 MNHNS, CDR2 SASEGT. V was trimmed by 2 bases and J by 7 bases, leaving 8 bases between them. This CDR3 contains 13 residues. The CDR3 sequence: CASSESPVEKLFF. DNA of the CDR3: TGTGCCAGCAGTGAAAGTCCGGTTGAAAAACTGTTTTTT.

The chain joins TRBV29-1 to TRBJ1-3; TRBD1 aligns across 8 bases. J gave up 7 bases and V 6 bases, and 8 bases lay outside the gene matches. The CDR3 loop spans 13 amino acids. The germline gives CDR1 SQVTM, CDR2 ANQGSEA. The CDR3 spells CSVLQGGSNTIYF. DNA for the CDR3: TGCAGCGTCCTACAGGGGGGAAGCAACACCATATATTTT.

This clonotype is classed as medium-sized. The chain is built from TRBV19 and TRBJ2-3; 7 bases agree with TRBD2. After removal of 5 bases from V and 2 bases from J, the junction contained 10 bases not matched to a gene. Looked up from germline, CDR1 is LNHDA and CDR2 is SQIVND (reference sequence). The CDR3 runs to 16 residues. As DNA, the CDR3 is TGTGCCAGTAGTCCCCGCGTTCTAGCGGACACAGATACGCAGTATTTT. Translating gives CASSPRVLADTDTQYF.

This CDR3 is CSARAFRDLSYEQYF. Written as DNA, the CDR3 is TGCAGTGCTAGAGCTTTCCGGGACTTATCCTACGAGCAGTACTTC. The V call is TRBV20-1, the J call TRBJ2-7; a weak D match, TRBD2 (6 bases). Germline V gives CDR1 DFQATT, CDR2 SNEGSKA (reference sequence). With 1 base removed from V and 1 base from J, the gap between germline ends came to 14 bases. The CDR3 has 15 amino acids.

The sample holds one count of this clonotype. The chain carries TRBV12-5 and TRBJ2-6; no clear D gene. V was clipped by 6 bases and J by 2 bases, with 14 bases between them. CDR3 length equals 16 residues. CDR1 LGHNT and CDR2 FRNRAP come from the germline V gene. The CDR3 DNA reads TGTGCTAGTGGCCTGAAGGTGGGGACTGGGGCCAACGTCCTGACTTTC. This codes for CASGLKVGTGANVLTF.

The chain employs TRBV6-1 and TRBJ2-2, with TRBD2 matching over 10 bases. The V and J ends lost 6 bases and 5 bases, in that order; junction bases with no gene match: 9. Germline loops: CDR1 MNHNS, CDR2 SASEGT. This CDR3 comprises 16 residues. Here the CDR3 reads CASSRPSGGVTGELFF. Written as DNA, the CDR3 is TGTGCCAGCAGCCGCCCTAGCGGGGGTGTTACCGGGGAGCTGTTTTTT.

This clonotype was counted only a few times. This sequence joins TRBV15 and TRBJ1-5; 7 bases are shared with TRBD1. After removal of 5 bases from V and 0 bases from J, the junction contained 4 bases not matched to a gene. The germline V gene encodes CDR1 LNHNV and CDR2 YYDKDF (reference sequence). The length of the CDR3 is 15 residues. Here the CDR3 DNA reads TGTGCCACCAGCGAAGGGGGCCATAGCAATCAGCCCCAGCATTTT. Its translation is CATSEGGHSNQPQHF.

This clonotype was detected only a few times. The rearrangement uses TRBV7-2 and TRBJ1-5, with TRBD1 as a possible D gene (5 bases). Per germline, CDR1 SGHTA and CDR2 FQGNSA. V shed 1 base and J shed 7 bases, with 11 bases lying between them. The length of the CDR3 is 14 residues. The CDR3 reads CASSLVPGNQPQHF. The CDR3 region has the DNA TGTGCCAGCAGCTTAGTTCCAGGGAACCAGCCCCAGCATTTT.

This clonotype has more than one count but fewer than ten. The CDR3 reads CASSEMRVEQYF. CDR3 in DNA: TGTGCCAGCAGTGAAATGAGGGTCGAGCAGTACTTC. V and J are TRBV6-1 and TRBJ2-7; D perhaps matches TRBD2 (5 bases). With 2 bases removed from V and 6 bases from J, the gap between germline ends came to 8 bases. Per the germline V gene, CDR1 is MNHNS and CDR2 is SASEGT. There are 12 residues in the CDR3.